These 22 T cell receptor beta chains were all obtained from the same sample, sequenced in a study of cytomegalovirus exposure and HLA in healthy donors. The PCR had 60 Vbeta and 13 Jbeta primers. The table came from immunoSEQ multiplex PCR; TCRdb's copy has only in-frame clones and leaves some out. This sample has about 76,000 clones, with more than 55% found just once. The source material was PBMCs. The receptors come from a man aged 55 to 70 in good health and CMV-seropositive.

The CDR3 nucleotides are TGTGCCTGGAGTGTTCTGTTCCAAGAGACCCAGTACTTC. Protein sequence: CAWSVLFQETQYF. The J gene is TRBJ2-5, the V gene TRBV30; unclear D gene. The V gene lost 0 bases and the J gene lost 1 base, with 6 bases spanning the gap. Germline loops: CDR1 GTSNPN, CDR2 SVGIG (reference sequence). The CDR3 extends over 13 amino acids.

This clone has only one observation. The V call is TRBV29-1, the J call TRBJ1-4; tentative D call: TRBD1 (5 bases). Germline V gives CDR1 SQVTM, CDR2 ANQGSEA. The CDR3 length is 15 residues. Trimming cost V 0 bases and J 6 bases, with 14 bases left between them. The CDR3 protein is CSVEDRGRSDEKLFF. The DNA of the CDR3 is TGCAGCGTTGAAGATCGGGGGAGGAGTGATGAAAAACTGTTTTTT.

The gene calls are TRBV6-5 and TRBJ1-3; no definite D call. With 6 bases removed from V and 7 bases from J, the gap between germline ends came to 7 bases. CDR1 MNHEY and CDR2 SVGAGI come from the germline V gene. CDR3 length equals 11 residues. CDR3 residues: CASREENTIYF. CDR3 sequence (DNA): TGTGCCAGCAGAGAAGAGAACACCATATATTTT.

This chain joins TRBV27 and TRBJ2-7; a possible D gene is TRBD1 (6 bases). The V gene lost 9 bases and the J gene lost 0 bases, with 12 bases spanning the gap. This CDR3 comprises 13 residues. Looked up from germline, CDR1 is MNHEY and CDR2 is SMNVEV (reference sequence). The DNA for the CDR3 is TGTGCCAGTAGTCGGGACAACTCCTACGAGCAGTACTTC. Translation gives CASSRDNSYEQYF.

The chain is built from TRBV21-1 and TRBJ1-6. TRBV21-1 represents a pseudogene. The CDR3 is made up of 19 amino acids. The CDR3 loop reads CASSKRRAQGHFYNSPLHF. As DNA, the CDR3 is TGTGCCAGCAGCAAAAGGAGGGCCCAGGGCCACTTCTATAATTCACCCCTCCACTTT.

The chain is built from TRBV5-4 and TRBJ1-1; possible D gene TRBD1, 5 bases. The CDR3 spans 12 residues. Trimming cost V 2 bases and J 5 bases, with 7 bases left between them. Germline assignment: CDR1 SGHNT and CDR2 YYREEE (reference sequence). The CDR3 here is CASSLGDTEAFF. The CDR3 region has the DNA TGTGCCAGCAGCTTAGGGGATACTGAAGCTTTCTTT.

The V call is TRBV2, the J call TRBJ2-3; 8 bases align to TRBD1. Germline CDR1 reads SNHLY; CDR2 reads FYNNEI. CDR3 size: 17 residues. V shed 4 bases and J 4 bases; nucleotides not matched to a gene: 13. This CDR3 is CASSGIVGTGLADTQYF. Here the CDR3 DNA reads TGTGCCAGCAGTGGGATAGTGGGGACAGGTTTGGCAGATACGCAGTATTTT.

The J gene is TRBJ2-5, the V gene TRBV7-2; 12 nucleotides align to TRBD1. The CDR3 has 16 residues. Germline assignment: CDR1 SGHTA and CDR2 FQGNSA. With V trimmed by 5 bases and J by 4 bases, 8 bases remained unmatched. In DNA, the CDR3 is TGTGCCAGCAGCCAAACCGGGACAGGGGGCGTAGAGACCCAGTACTTC. This sequence encodes CASSQTGTGGVETQYF.

This clone is a singleton in its sample. The chain combines TRBV25-1 with TRBJ2-7, with 13 positions matching TRBD2. The J segment lost 7 bases and the V segment lost 2 bases, leaving 5 bases of the junction unmatched. Germline V lookup: CDR1 MGHDK, CDR2 SYGVNS. This CDR3 region has 15 residues. CDR3 sequence reads: CASSELPGLAGEQYF. In DNA, the CDR3 is TGTGCCAGCAGTGAACTACCGGGACTAGCGGGGGAGCAGTACTTC.

This rearrangement joins TRBV18 to TRBJ2-7; TRBD1 matches 7 bases. CDR1 KGHSH and CDR2 LQKENI come from the germline V gene. V trimming: 3 bases; J trimming: 0 bases; junction bases outside the gene matches: 5. The CDR3 extends over 15 amino acids. The CDR3 here is CASSPETGSSYEQYF. Written as DNA, the CDR3 is TGTGCCAGCTCACCCGAGACAGGGAGCTCCTACGAGCAGTACTTC. Looking up the rest from reference TRBV18 and TRBJ2-7 gives the full variable domain: NAGVMQNPRHLVRRRGQEARLRCSPMKGHSHVYWYRQLPEEGLKFMVYLQKENIIDESGMPKERFSAEFPKEGPSILRIQQVVRGDSAAYFCASSPETGSSYEQYFGPGTRLTVT.

This clone was picked up a small number of times. This sequence joins TRBV13 and TRBJ2-2, with 15 bases identical to TRBD2. V gave up 5 bases and J gave up 5 bases; unmatched junction bases: 12. The germline V gene has CDR1 PRHDT and CDR2 FYEKMQ (reference sequence). The CDR3 spans 19 residues. CDR3 residues: CASSPGLAGGPRRTGELFF. The CDR3 DNA sequence: TGTGCCAGCAGCCCCGGACTAGCGGGAGGGCCAAGGAGGACCGGGGAGCTGTTTTTT.

This clone has more than one count but fewer than ten. The V gene is TRBV10-3, the J gene TRBJ2-1; TRBD1 is a possible D gene (5 bases). This CDR3 region has 13 residues. The germline CDR1 and CDR2 sequences are ENHRY and SYGVKD. Between the trimmed V and J ends, which lost 0 bases and 8 bases, there was a span of 8 bases. The CDR3 bases are TGTGCCATCAGTGAGTCAAGGGGCGATGAGCAGTTCTTC. Translating it yields CAISESRGDEQFF.

The chain links TRBV10-3 to TRBJ1-1; 7 positions match TRBD1. Germline V gives CDR1 ENHRY, CDR2 SYGVKD. The CDR3 extends over 11 amino acids. Trimming removed 8 bases from V and 8 bases from J; junction bases left unmatched: 5. This CDR3 reads CAIGGQNEAFF. DNA for the CDR3: TGTGCCATCGGGGGACAGAACGAAGCTTTCTTT.

The rearrangement joins TRBV6-6 to TRBJ1-5; maybe TRBD1 (5 bases). The CDR3 spans 12 residues. Germline CDR1 is MNHNY and CDR2 is SVGAGI (reference sequence). Trimming cost V 7 bases and J 7 bases, with 11 bases left between them. DNA for the CDR3: TGTGCCAGCACCAACGGGGGACAGCCCCAGCATTTT. It is translated as CASTNGGQPQHF.

The chain joins TRBV6-5 to TRBJ2-5; D is undetermined. The J call may not be correct, given that the DNA end is closer to TRBJ2-7. The CDR3 contains 13 residues. Germline values: CDR1 MNHEY, CDR2 SVGAGI. CDR3 sequence: CASRPPGSLEQYF. As DNA, the CDR3 is TGTGCCAGCAGACCTCCCGGGTCCCTCGAGCAGTACTTC.

This clone appeared a few times. V and J are TRBV25-1 and TRBJ1-1; D is perhaps TRBD1 (5 bases). The CDR3 spans 13 residues. Trimming left V 6 bases short and J 1 base short, with 9 bases between. The germline gives CDR1 MGHDK, CDR2 SYGVNS. The CDR3 protein is CASRSQGNTEAFF. The CDR3 region has the DNA TGTGCCAGCAGGTCGCAGGGGAACACTGAAGCTTTCTTT.

The CDR3 DNA is TGTGCCAGCATCGCCGGGGGGGATACGCAGTATTTT. Translated, it gives CASIAGGDTQYF. V usage is TRBV7-2 and J usage is TRBJ2-3; 7 nucleotides align to TRBD2. The V segment lost 7 bases and the J segment 6 bases; nucleotides outside the gene matches: 4. Germline V gene lookup returns CDR1 SGHTA and CDR2 FQGNSA. The CDR3 has 12 residues.

There are a few counts of this clone. This chain connects TRBV5-4 to TRBJ2-3; 7 bases fit TRBD2. This CDR3 spans 16 amino acids. Germline CDR1 and CDR2: SGHNT and YYREEE (reference sequence). V shed 3 bases and J 6 bases; nucleotides not matched to a gene: 13. The CDR3 reads CASSYNGLVRGDTQYF. CDR3 nucleotides: TGTGCCAGCAGCTACAATGGACTAGTAAGGGGTGATACGCAGTATTTT.

V and J are TRBV7-7 and TRBJ2-2, with D possibly being TRBD2 (6 bases). V dropped 0 bases and J dropped 1 base, with 6 bases sitting between them. The CDR3 runs 15 residues. CDR1 is SSHAT and CDR2 is FNYEAQ in the germline V gene (reference sequence). CDR3 DNA: TGTGCCAGCAGCTTAGCGGGGGGGAACACCGGGGAGCTGTTTTTT. Its protein is CASSLAGGNTGELFF.

As regards this clone: One end of the junction varies from germline; a read error may be responsible. V is TRBV19 and J is TRBJ2-1, with 10 nucleotides matching TRBD2. This CDR3 has 16 amino acids. Germline CDR1 LNHDA, CDR2 SQIVND (reference sequence). DNA for the CDR3: TGTGCCAGTAGTCCGTTCAGCGGGGGGGCCTACGATGAGCAGTTCTTC. This gives the protein CASSPFSGGAYDEQFF.

V is TRBV4-3 and J is TRBJ1-5, with D unclear. The CDR3 extends over 15 amino acids. CDR1 is LGHNA and CDR2 is YSLEER in the germline V gene. Trimming cost V 1 base and J 2 bases, with 9 bases left between them. The CDR3 nucleotides read TGCGCCAGCAGCCAAGGGACTTGGGGCAATCAGCCCCAGCATTTT. Its translation is CASSQGTWGNQPQHF.

This clone was found a few times. V and J are TRBV19 and TRBJ2-1; TRBD2 agrees at 9 bases. This CDR3 spans 14 amino acids. The V gene end was trimmed by 4 bases and the J gene end by 4 bases; junction bases not matched to a gene: 2. CDR1 is LNHDA, CDR2 SQIVND, per germline (reference sequence). This CDR3 reads CASSSLAGYNEQFF. Here the CDR3 DNA reads TGTGCCAGTAGTAGTCTAGCGGGGTACAATGAGCAGTTCTTC.